This T cell receptor (beta chain) was captured by sequencing in a study of T-cell reconstitution after alpha-beta-depleted transplantation in children. CDR3 length: 17 residues. The V and J ends lost 2 bases and 4 bases, in that order; junction bases with no gene match: 9. Germline V gene lookup returns CDR1 MNHEY and CDR2 SVGAGI. The TCRbeta library was prepared with unique molecular identifiers. TCRdb reanalysed the PCR reads using MiXCR and keeps one entry per CDR3 protein. Of over 150,000 distinct CDR3 sequences in the sample, more than 6.5% were seen once. This clonotype was counted ten times or more.

The V and J genes are TRBV6-5 and TRBJ1-2; the match to TRBD1 covers 11 bases. The sequence derives from a human donor who donated a stem cell graft to a child with Wiskott-Aldrich syndrome. The specimen was PBMCs from the stem cell graft donor, collected from the stem cell graft. Here the CDR3 reads CASSYIRTGGAGYGYTF. CDR3 in DNA: TGTGCCAGCAGTTACATTCGGACAGGGGGCGCCGGCTATGGCTACACCTTC.